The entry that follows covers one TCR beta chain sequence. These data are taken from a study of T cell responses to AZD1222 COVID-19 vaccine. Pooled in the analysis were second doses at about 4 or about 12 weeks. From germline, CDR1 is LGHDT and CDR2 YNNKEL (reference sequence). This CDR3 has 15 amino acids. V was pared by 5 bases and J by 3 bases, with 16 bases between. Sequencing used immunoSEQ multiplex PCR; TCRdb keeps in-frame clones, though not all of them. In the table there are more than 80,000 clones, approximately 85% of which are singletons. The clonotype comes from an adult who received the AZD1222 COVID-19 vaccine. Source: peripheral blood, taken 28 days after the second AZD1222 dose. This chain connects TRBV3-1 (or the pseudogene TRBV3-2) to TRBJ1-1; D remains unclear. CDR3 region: CASSAVPGSHTEAFF. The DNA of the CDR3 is TGTGCCAGCAGCGCAGTACCGGGGTCCCACACTGAAGCTTTCTTT.